This T cell receptor beta chain was sequenced during a study of cytomegalovirus exposure and HLA in healthy donors. General study points: It was assumed in the presence/absence analyses that sequencing depth was roughly uniform across donors. What TCR beta sequences reportedly achieved was accurate prediction of HLA-A and HLA-B alleles in most subjects. Segments of the TCR beta V type were, in most cases, productive about 87% or about 30% of the time in an earlier analysis.

Although they were nominally healthy when sampled, donors likely had unrecorded immune exposures. The study ran its PCR with 60 Vbeta and 13 Jbeta primers. The data were produced by immunoSEQ multiplex PCR, yet TCRdb's version contains in-frame clones alone and is incomplete. The sample lists some 110,000 clones, 80% to 90% occurring once. The V and J ends lost 7 bases and 3 bases respectively, with 25 bases between them. Germline loops: CDR1 SGHAT, CDR2 FQNNGV. The CDR3 totals 18 residues. Turning to this clone: Its specificity is not known.

The V gene is TRBV11-2, the J gene TRBJ2-1, with D maybe TRBD1 (5 bases). The sequenced sample was PBMCs. This TCR came from a young woman in good health and CMV-seronegative. CDR3 DNA: TGTGCCAGCACCCCCGTCCAGGGCTCCTCATTAATCTACAATGAGCAGTTCTTC. This translates into CASTPVQGSSLIYNEQFF.